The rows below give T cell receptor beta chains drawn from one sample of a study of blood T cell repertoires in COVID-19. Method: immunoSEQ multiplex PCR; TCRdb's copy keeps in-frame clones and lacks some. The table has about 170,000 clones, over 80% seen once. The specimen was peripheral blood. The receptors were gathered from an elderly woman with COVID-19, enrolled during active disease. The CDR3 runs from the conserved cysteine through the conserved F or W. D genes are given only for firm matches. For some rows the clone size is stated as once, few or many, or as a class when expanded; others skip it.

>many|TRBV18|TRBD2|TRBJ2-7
TGTGCCAGCTCACCACGGCAACTAGCGGGGGTACGCCAAAAAACCTACGAGCAGTACTTC
CASSPRQLAGVRQKTYEQYF
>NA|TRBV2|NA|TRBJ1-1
TGTGCCAGTAGGTTGGAGGCGGGCACTGAAGCTTTCTTT
CASRLEAGTEAFF
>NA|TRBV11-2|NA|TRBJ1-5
TGTGCCAGCAGCCCGACCCTTCCGACAGGTCGAACCTACGACGAGCATTTT
CASSPTLPTGRTYDEHF
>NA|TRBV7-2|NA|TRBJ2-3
TGTGCCAGCAGCCCGGGACACTATCAGGATACGCAGTATTTT
CASSPGHYQDTQYF
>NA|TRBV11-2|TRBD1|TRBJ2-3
TGTGCCAGCAGCTTCTCAACCGGGACAGGGACAGATACGCAGTATTTT
CASSFSTGTGTDTQYF
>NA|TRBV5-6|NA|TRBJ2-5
TGTGCCAGCAGCTCGCTTGGCGGGGGCGACCAAGAGACCCAGTACTTC
CASSSLGGGDQETQYF
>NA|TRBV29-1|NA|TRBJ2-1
TGCAGCGTTGCGGTATGGACGGGAAATGAGCAGTTCTTC
CSVAVWTGNEQFF
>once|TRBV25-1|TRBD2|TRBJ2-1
TGTGCCAGCAGTGGCCCGGGACTAGCGGGGAGGTGGGAGCAGTTCTTC
CASSGPGLAGRWEQFF
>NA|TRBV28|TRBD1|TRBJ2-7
TGTGCCAGCACCCCCCCCGTGGGACAGGGTACCTACGAGCAGTACTTC
CASTPPVGQGTYEQYF
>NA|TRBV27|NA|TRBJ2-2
TGTGCCAGCAGTTTAAGGACCACAGGGTACTTCACCGGGGAGCTGTTTTTT
CASSLRTTGYFTGELFF
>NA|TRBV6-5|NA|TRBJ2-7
TGTGCCAGCAGGGTCGGGCAGGGCTCCTACGAGCAGTACTTC
CASRVGQGSYEQYF
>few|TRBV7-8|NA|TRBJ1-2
TGTGCCAGCAGCTTAGCTCGCATCTGGGGCAGGGGTGCCACTAACTATGGCTACACCTTC
CASSLARIWGRGATNYGYTF
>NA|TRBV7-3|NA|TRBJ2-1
TGTGCCAGCAGCTTAGGCCTAGCCTCCTACAATGAGCAGTTCTTC
CASSLGLASYNEQFF
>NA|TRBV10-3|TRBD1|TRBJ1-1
TGTGCCATCAGTGGACAGGGGCCCACTGAAGCTTTCTTT
CAISGQGPTEAFF
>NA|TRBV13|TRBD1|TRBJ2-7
TGTGCCAGCAGCCTCGGTGGCAGGGGGCTCCCCTACGAGCAGTACTTC
CASSLGGRGLPYEQYF
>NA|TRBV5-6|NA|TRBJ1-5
TGTGCCAGCAGCTTGCTCTCGGGGATCGATCAGCCCCAGCATTTT
CASSLLSGIDQPQHF
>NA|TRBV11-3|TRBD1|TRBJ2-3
TGTGCCAGCAGCACCGGGACAGGGTCGGATACGCAGTATTTT
CASSTGTGSDTQYF
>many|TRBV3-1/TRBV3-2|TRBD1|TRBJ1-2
TGTGCCAGCAGCCAAGAGCGGCCGGCGAACAGGGGCCAGGTGGGCGGCTACACCTTC
CASSQERPANRGQVGGYTF
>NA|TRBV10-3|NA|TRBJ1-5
TGTGCCATCAGTCAGGACAGCCCACAGCCCCAGCATTTT
CAISQDSPQPQHF
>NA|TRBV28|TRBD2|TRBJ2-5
TGTGCCAGCAGCCGTTTGTTGGCTAGCGGGAGGCCTTTCCAAGAGACCCAGTACTTC
CASSRLLASGRPFQETQYF
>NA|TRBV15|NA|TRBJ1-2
TGTGCCACCAGCAGAATGACAGGCCAGACCTATGGCTACACCTTC
CATSRMTGQTYGYTF
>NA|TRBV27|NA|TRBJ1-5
TGTGCCAGCCGGCTCTCCCGGTCGCTATCGGGGCCCCAGCATTTT
CASRLSRSLSGPQHF
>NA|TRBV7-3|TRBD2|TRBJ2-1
TGTGCCAGCAGGCCCGGGACTAGCGGGAGCTACAATGAGCAGTTCTTC
CASRPGTSGSYNEQFF
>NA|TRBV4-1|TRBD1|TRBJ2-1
TGCGCCAGCAGCCAAGAGGAGGACAGGGTCTCGTTCTTC
CASSQEEDRVSFF
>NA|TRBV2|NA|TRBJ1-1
TGTGCCACGGGGGGGGGAATGAACACTGAAGCTTTCTTT
CATGGGMNTEAFF
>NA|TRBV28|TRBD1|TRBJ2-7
TGTGCCAGCAGTGGGTATGGACAGGGGCCCGAGCAGTACTTC
CASSGYGQGPEQYF
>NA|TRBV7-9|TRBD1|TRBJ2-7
TGTGCCAGCAGCTGGAGGACAGGGGGTACTGACGAGCAGTACTTC
CASSWRTGGTDEQYF
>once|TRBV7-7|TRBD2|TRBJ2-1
TGTGCTAGCAGCTTAACGGGAGGAGACAATGAGCAGTTCTTC
CASSLTGGDNEQFF
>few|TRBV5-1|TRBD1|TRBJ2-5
TGCGCCAGCAGCCCGGGACAGGGGAATCTAGAGACCCAGTACTTC
CASSPGQGNLETQYF
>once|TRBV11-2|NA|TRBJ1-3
TGTGCCAGCAGCTTAGCTGGGAGCAACACCATATATTTT
CASSLAGSNTIYF
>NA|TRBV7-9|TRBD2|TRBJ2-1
TGTGCCAGCAGCTTAGAGGGAGCGGGAGTAGGAAATGAGCAGTTCTTC
CASSLEGAGVGNEQFF
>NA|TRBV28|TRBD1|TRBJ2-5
TGTGCCAGCAGTTGGGGACAGGGAACAGAGACCCAGTACTTC
CASSWGQGTETQYF
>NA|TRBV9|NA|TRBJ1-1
TGTGCCAGCAGCGTAGTCGGGGGAACCTCGTTGAGCACTGAAGCTTTCTTT
CASSVVGGTSLSTEAFF
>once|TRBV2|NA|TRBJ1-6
TGTGCCAGCAGTATTGAGGCACGTGCAAATTCACCCCTCCACTTT
CASSIEARANSPLHF
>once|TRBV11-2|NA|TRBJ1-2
TGTGCCAGCAGCCCAGACAGTTCCGGCTATGGCTACACCTTC
CASSPDSSGYGYTF
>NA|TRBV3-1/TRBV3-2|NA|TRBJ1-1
TGTGCCAGCAGCCAAGTGGGCAGGGACACTGAAGCTTTCTTT
CASSQVGRDTEAFF
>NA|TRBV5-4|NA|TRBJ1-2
TGTGCCAGCGGGAAACGGGAGGGCACCAGTAACTATGGCTACACCTTC
CASGKREGTSNYGYTF
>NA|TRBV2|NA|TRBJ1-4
TGTGCCAGCAGTGCCAGGGAAGAAGAAAAACTGTTTTTT
CASSAREEEKLFF
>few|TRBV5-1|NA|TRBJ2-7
TGCGCCAGCAGTTTTCCACGGGAACGGAATACGAACGAGCAGTACTTC
CASSFPRERNTNEQYF
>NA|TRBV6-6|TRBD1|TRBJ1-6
TGTGCCAGCAGTAACCCCGGGACAGGGGACTCACCCCTCCACTTT
CASSNPGTGDSPLHF
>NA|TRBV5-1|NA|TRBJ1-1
TGCGCCAGCAGCTTGGTGGCAGGGCCTATGAACACTGAAGCTTTCTTT
CASSLVAGPMNTEAFF
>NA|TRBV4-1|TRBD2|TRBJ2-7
TGCGCCAGCAGCCAAGTGTATAGCGGGGACTCCTACGAGCAGTACTTC
CASSQVYSGDSYEQYF
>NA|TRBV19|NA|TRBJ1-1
TGTGCCAGTAGTAGTGGGCGCAACACTGAAGCTTTCTTT
CASSSGRNTEAFF
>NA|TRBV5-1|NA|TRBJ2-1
TGCGCCAGCAGCTTGACGGGGGAGACCTACAATGAGCAGTTCTTC
CASSLTGETYNEQFF
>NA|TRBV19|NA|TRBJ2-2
TGTGCCAGTAGTGTTGGACTGACCACCGGGGAGCTGTTTTTT
CASSVGLTTGELFF
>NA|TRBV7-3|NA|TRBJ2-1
TGTGCCAGCAGCCCCGGCGGGCCCCCGTCCTACAATGAGCAGTTCTTC
CASSPGGPPSYNEQFF
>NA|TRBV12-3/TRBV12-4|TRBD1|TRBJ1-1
TGTGCCAGCAGTTGGACAGGGGAAGCTTTCTTT
CASSWTGEAFF
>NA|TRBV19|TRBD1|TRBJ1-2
TGTGCCAGTAGTATCAACCCGACAGGGAGCTATGGCTACACCTTC
CASSINPTGSYGYTF
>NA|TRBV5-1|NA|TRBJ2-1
TGCGCCAGCAGCAACCAGGGTTACAATGAGCAGTTCTTC
CASSNQGYNEQFF
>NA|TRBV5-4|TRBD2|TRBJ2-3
TGTGCCAGCAGCCCGGGGGGGCGTGGGACAGATACGCAGTATTTT
CASSPGGRGTDTQYF